One sample yielded the 26 T cell receptor beta chains listed below, sequenced in a study of blood T cell repertoires in COVID-19. Libraries were prepared by immunoSEQ multiplex PCR; TCRdb keeps only in-frame clonotypes and omits some of them. The table includes about 92,000 clones, around 81% detected once. The source material was peripheral blood. The receptors derive from a man aged 45-65 years who had recovered from COVID-19.

This clone was picked up many times. The chain combines TRBV5-1 with TRBJ1-5; D is ambiguous. There are 15 residues in the CDR3. The ends were cut back, 1 base at V and 0 bases at J, with 8 bases in the middle. CDR1 is SGHRS, CDR2 YFSETQ, per germline. The CDR3 protein is CASSLNGNSNQPQHF. Written as DNA, the CDR3 is TGCGCCAGCAGCTTGAACGGGAATAGCAATCAGCCCCAGCATTTT.

The V gene is TRBV6-5, the J gene TRBJ2-7; D is undetermined. V lost 4 bases and J 5 bases, leaving 9 bases between the germline ends. Germline CDR1 and CDR2: MNHEY and SVGAGI. The CDR3 extends over 12 amino acids. CDR3 DNA: TGTGCCAGCAGTTCGAGAAGCCACGAGCAGTACTTC. Protein: CASSSRSHEQYF.

The chain carries TRBV19 and TRBJ2-3, with D maybe TRBD2 (6 bases). CDR1 LNHDA and CDR2 SQIVND come from the germline V gene (reference sequence). Trimming cost V 3 bases and J 0 bases, with 10 bases left between them. The CDR3 has 15 residues. CDR3 region: CASSMGGTSTDTQYF. The CDR3 DNA reads TGTGCCAGTAGTATGGGGGGAACTAGCACAGATACGCAGTATTTT.

The chain's CDR3 is CAMASSYGYTF. CDR3 DNA sequence: TGTGCCATGGCTTCTTCCTATGGCTACACCTTC. This chain connects TRBV12-3 or TRBV12-4 to TRBJ1-2; D uncertain. The CDR3 consists of 11 residues. V lost 10 bases, J lost 4 bases, and 10 bases lay in between.

The table lists this clone with a few counts. The chain joins TRBV30 to TRBJ2-3; tentative D call: TRBD2 (7 bases). The CDR3 is 14 amino acids. Per germline, CDR1 GTSNPN and CDR2 SVGIG (reference sequence). V was trimmed by 7 bases and J by 6 bases, leaving 20 bases between them. CDR3 nucleotides: TGTGCCTTCACGCACCCGGGGGGCCGGGATACGCAGTATTTT. Protein sequence: CAFTHPGGRDTQYF.

The chain combines TRBV7-6 with TRBJ1-5; D gene uncertain. This CDR3 has 12 residues. Trimming took 8 bases from V and 6 from J, leaving 11 bases between them. Germline CDR1 SGHVS, CDR2 FNYEAQ. The CDR3 loop reads CASGSGGQPQHF. The CDR3 DNA follows: TGTGCCAGCGGAAGCGGTGGTCAGCCCCAGCATTTT.

CDR3 in DNA: TGTGCCAGCAGTGGGCTAGCGGAAGGGGATACGCAGTATTTT. Translation gives CASSGLAEGDTQYF. This chain uses TRBV25-1 with TRBJ2-3; 7 bases line up with TRBD2. Per the germline V gene, CDR1 is MGHDK and CDR2 is SYGVNS. The CDR3 has 14 residues. J lost 6 bases, V lost 4 bases, and 7 bases had no gene match.

This clone has more than one count but fewer than ten. The chain carries TRBV18 and TRBJ1-6; D is undetermined. The CDR3 is made up of 12 amino acids. V lost 3 bases, J lost 7 bases, and 4 bases lay in between. CDR1 and CDR2 from the germline V gene are KGHSH and LQKENI. CDR3 sequence reads: CASSPRNSPLHF. For the CDR3, the DNA is TGTGCCAGCTCACCCAGGAATTCACCCCTCCACTTT.

The rearrangement joins TRBV11-3 to TRBJ2-6; 8 nucleotides align to TRBD2. This CDR3 is 17 amino acids long. The germline CDR1 and CDR2 sequences are SGHNT and YENEEA. The trim removed 0 bases at V and 3 bases at J, leaving 4 bases unmatched. In nucleotides, the CDR3 is TGTGCCAGCAGCTTAGAGGCACGGGAGGGTGGGGCCAACGTCCTGACTTTC. Its protein is CASSLEAREGGANVLTF.

V and J are TRBV5-1 and TRBJ2-7; 10 bases align to TRBD1. Losses at the gene ends were 3 bases for V and 6 bases for J; bases not matched to a gene: 9. The length of the CDR3 is 15 residues. CDR1 is SGHRS, CDR2 YFSETQ, per germline. CDR3: CASSSSGTGAGEQYF. CDR3 sequence (DNA): TGCGCCAGCAGCTCTTCCGGGACAGGGGCGGGCGAGCAGTACTTC.

The chain joins TRBV5-1 to TRBJ2-5, with D maybe TRBD2 (5 bases). The V end was cut by 0 bases, the J end by 5 bases, with 8 bases between. This CDR3 is built from 13 residues. In germline, CDR1 is SGHRS, CDR2 YFSETQ. In nucleotides, the CDR3 is TGCGCCAGCAGCTTGGCCTCGGGGGAGACCCAGTACTTC. Translated: CASSLASGETQYF.

The chain uses TRBV5-6 and TRBJ1-6, with 8 bases aligning to TRBD1. CDR3 length: 17 residues. V lost 2 bases and J lost 4; bases outside the gene matches: 8. Germline V CDR1 and CDR2: SGHDT, YYEEEE. The CDR3 bases are TGTGCCAGCAGCTTCCGACAGGGGTTAGGGTATAATTCACCCCTCCACTTT. It translates to CASSFRQGLGYNSPLHF.

The J gene is TRBJ2-4, the V gene TRBV10-1; 14 positions agree with TRBD2. J gave up 8 bases and V 6 bases, and 6 bases lay outside the gene matches. CDR1 and CDR2 from the germline V gene are WNHNN and SYGVQD (reference sequence). This CDR3 has 15 residues. CDR3 in amino acids: CASRAGTSGSHIQYF. The CDR3 coding sequence is TGCGCCAGCAGAGCCGGGACTAGCGGGAGTCACATTCAGTACTTC.

This clone was observed many times. The gene calls are TRBV6-2 or TRBV6-3 and TRBJ2-7; tentative D call: TRBD2 (6 bases). The length of the CDR3 is 15 residues. V lost 3 bases and J lost 4, with 16 bases in between. Germline V gene data show CDR1 as MNHEY and CDR2 as SVGEGT. CDR3 amino acids: CASSYPSSGLYEQYF. The CDR3 bases are TGTGCCAGCAGTTATCCGTCCAGCGGACTATACGAGCAGTACTTC.

V and J are TRBV5-1 and TRBJ2-5; TRBD1 aligns across 9 bases. The germline CDR1 and CDR2 sequences are SGHRS and YFSETQ. The CDR3 length is 13 residues. V dropped 4 bases and J dropped 5; count of bases not matched to a gene: 3. The CDR3 region has the DNA TGCGCCAGCAGCCCTACAGGGGGCGAGACCCAGTACTTC. It yields the protein CASSPTGGETQYF.

The CDR3 region is CASSRTSGGYEQYF. The CDR3 DNA reads as TGTGCCAGTAGTAGGACTAGCGGGGGCTACGAGCAGTACTTC. The chain recombines TRBV19 with TRBJ2-7, with 13 nucleotides matching TRBD2. CDR3 length: 14 amino acids. The V and J ends lost 4 bases and 3 bases, in that order; junction bases with no gene match: 0. Germline CDR1 and CDR2: LNHDA and SQIVND (reference sequence).

The chain is built from TRBV7-7 and TRBJ2-5; 11 nucleotides match TRBD2. The V segment lost 5 bases and the J segment 4 bases; nucleotides outside the gene matches: 3. In germline, CDR1 is SSHAT, CDR2 FNYEAQ (reference sequence). The CDR3 length is 14 residues. CDR3 protein: CASSALAGGETQYF. The CDR3 DNA sequence: TGTGCCAGCAGCGCGCTAGCGGGAGGAGAGACCCAGTACTTC.

V is TRBV28 and J is TRBJ2-7, with 9 bases identical to TRBD2. V was clipped by 7 bases and J by 0 bases; unmatched bases: 1. Looked up from germline, CDR1 is MDHEN and CDR2 is SYDVKM. This CDR3 contains 13 residues. This CDR3 reads CASISGSSYEQYF. The DNA of the CDR3 is TGTGCCAGCATTAGCGGGAGCTCCTACGAGCAGTACTTC.

The chain joins TRBV6-5 to TRBJ1-5; possibly TRBD1 for D (6 bases). The CDR3 sequence is 14 residues long. Germline CDR1 is MNHEY and CDR2 is SVGAGI. V lost 6 bases to trimming and J lost 7 bases, with 16 bases between them. CDR3: CASRRQQGGQPQHF. CDR3 in DNA: TGTGCCAGCAGGAGACAACAGGGAGGGCAGCCCCAGCATTTT.

This clone was found once. The chain carries TRBV5-1 and TRBJ2-2, with D unclear. Trimming stripped 2 bases from V and 2 bases from J, with 7 bases between. The V gene's germline CDR1 is SGHRS and CDR2 YFSETQ. The CDR3 spans 14 residues. CDR3 nucleotide sequence: TGCGCCAGCAGCTTTGTCGGTAACACCGGGGAGCTGTTTTTT. This sequence encodes CASSFVGNTGELFF.

The DNA for the CDR3 is TGCGCCAGCAGTCATCCCCCAGGGCGCGAGAGCTCTGGAAACACCATATATTTT. As protein: CASSHPPGRESSGNTIYF. V gene TRBV23-1 combines with J gene TRBJ1-3; tentatively, D is TRBD1 (5 bases). TRBV23-1 is noted as an ORF with a role that remains uncertain. Trimming removed 3 bases from V and 0 bases from J, with 18 bases in between. This CDR3 has 18 amino acids.

The V and J genes are TRBV10-2 and TRBJ2-2; TRBD2 matches 13 bases. The junction had 2 bases not matched to a gene; V was cut back by 6 bases and J by 7 bases. The CDR3 contains 14 residues. Germline assignment: CDR1 WSHSY and CDR2 SAAADI. The CDR3 bases are TGCGCCAGCAGAGGACTAGCGGGAGACGGGGAGCTGTTTTTT. It yields the protein CASRGLAGDGELFF.

This chain joins TRBV24-1 and TRBJ2-1, with D possibly TRBD1 on 5 matching bases. The germline CDR1 and CDR2 sequences are KGHDR and SFDVKD. Trimming left V 4 bases short and J 2 bases short, with 14 bases between. The CDR3 is 16 residues long. The CDR3 DNA follows: TGTGCCACCAGTGACTCCGCAGGGAAAGCCTACAATGAGCAGTTCTTC. Residues: CATSDSAGKAYNEQFF.

The chain uses TRBV5-6 and TRBJ2-1; D is unresolved. V lost 1 base, J lost 5 bases, and 4 bases lay in between. Looked up from germline, CDR1 is SGHDT and CDR2 is YYEEEE. The CDR3 is 12 residues long. CDR3 sequence reads: CASSLSDNEQFF. CDR3 bases: TGTGCCAGCAGCTTGTCCGACAATGAGCAGTTCTTC.

This clone came up once. V is TRBV2 and J is TRBJ1-6; the D is unclear. This CDR3 has 15 residues. The germline V gene has CDR1 SNHLY and CDR2 FYNNEI. The V and J ends lost 6 bases and 2 bases respectively, with 11 bases between them. The CDR3 loop reads CASRPGMTYNSPLHF. CDR3 DNA: TGTGCCAGCAGGCCGGGGATGACCTATAATTCACCCCTCCACTTT.

The table lists this clone with many counts. This chain connects TRBV28 to TRBJ2-7; TRBD2 aligns across 9 bases. The CDR3 contains 16 residues. Unmatched junction bases numbered 14, after V lost 6 bases and J lost 5 bases. CDR1 is MDHEN and CDR2 is SYDVKM in the germline V gene. The CDR3 loop is CASSPVGSGGIHEQYF. The DNA for the CDR3 is TGTGCCAGCAGCCCCGTGGGTAGCGGGGGTATCCACGAGCAGTACTTC.